The clone carrying this TCR beta chain was observed at least ten times. With V trimmed by 0 bases and J by 7 bases, 6 bases remained unmatched. The CDR3 runs 16 residues. Germline V gene sequence: CDR1 LNHNV, CDR2 YYDKDF (reference sequence). This entry comes from a study of T cells in Graves' hyperthyroidism and ophthalmopathy. The diagnostic basis comprised clinical symptoms, serum thyroxine and TRAb, thyroid ultrasound and orbital computed tomography. PBMCs were sourced from more than 9 ml fresh peripheral blood. There were TCR beta CDR3 regions amplified from RNA transcripts. The HTBI set primed first-round TCR CDR3 RT-PCR. MiXCR, run by TCRdb on the multiplex PCR reads, gives a single entry per CDR3 protein. Here the sample spans hundreds of thousands of distinct CDR3 sequences, approximately 17% being singletons.

Sequencing used blood. The genes are TRBV15 and TRBJ1-4, with 9 bases identical to TRBD1. The TCR was taken from a woman aged 18-29 years with Graves' ophthalmopathy. The chain's CDR3 is CATSRDRGQGFEKLFF. The CDR3 DNA reads TGTGCCACCAGCAGAGATCGGGGACAGGGTTTTGAAAAACTGTTTTTT.